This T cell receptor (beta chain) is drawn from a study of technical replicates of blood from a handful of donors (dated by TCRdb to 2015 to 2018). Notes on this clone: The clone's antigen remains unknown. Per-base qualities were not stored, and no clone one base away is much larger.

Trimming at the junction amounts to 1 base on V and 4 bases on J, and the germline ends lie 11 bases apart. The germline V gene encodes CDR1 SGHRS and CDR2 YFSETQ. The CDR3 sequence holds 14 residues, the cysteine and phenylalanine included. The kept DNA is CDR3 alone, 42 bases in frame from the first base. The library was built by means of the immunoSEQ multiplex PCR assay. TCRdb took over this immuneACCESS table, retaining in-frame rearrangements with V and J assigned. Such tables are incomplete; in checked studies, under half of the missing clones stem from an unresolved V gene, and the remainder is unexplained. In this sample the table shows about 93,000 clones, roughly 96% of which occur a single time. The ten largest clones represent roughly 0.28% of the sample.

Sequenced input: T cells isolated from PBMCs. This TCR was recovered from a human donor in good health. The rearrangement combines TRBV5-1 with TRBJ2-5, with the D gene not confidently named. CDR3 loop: CASSLLVGRETQYF. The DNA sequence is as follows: TGCGCCAGCAGCTTGCTAGTCGGCAGAGAGACCCAGTACTTC.